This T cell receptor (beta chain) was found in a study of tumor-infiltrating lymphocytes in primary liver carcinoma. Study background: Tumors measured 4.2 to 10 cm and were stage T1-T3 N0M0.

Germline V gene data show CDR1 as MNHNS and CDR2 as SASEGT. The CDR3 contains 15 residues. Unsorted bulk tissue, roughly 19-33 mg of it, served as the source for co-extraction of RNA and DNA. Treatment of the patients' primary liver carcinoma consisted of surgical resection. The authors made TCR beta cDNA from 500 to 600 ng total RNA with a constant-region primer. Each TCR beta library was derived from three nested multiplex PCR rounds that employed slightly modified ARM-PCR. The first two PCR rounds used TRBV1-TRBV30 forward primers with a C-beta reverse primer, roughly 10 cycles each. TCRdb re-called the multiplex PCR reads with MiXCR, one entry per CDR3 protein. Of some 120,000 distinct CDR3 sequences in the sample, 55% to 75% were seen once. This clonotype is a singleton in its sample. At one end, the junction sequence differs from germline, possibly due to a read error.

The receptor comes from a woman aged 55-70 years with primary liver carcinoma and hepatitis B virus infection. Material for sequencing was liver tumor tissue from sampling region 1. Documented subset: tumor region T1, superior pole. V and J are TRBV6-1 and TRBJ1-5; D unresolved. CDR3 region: CASSDLANSNQPQHF. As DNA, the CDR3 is TGTGCCAGTAGTGATTTGGCCAATAGCAATCAGCCCCAGCATTTT.